These T cell receptor beta chains were read from a single sample in a study of CXCR3-negative and CXCR3-positive naive CD8 T cells. Reprocessing the 5' RACE reads, TCRdb reports a single entry for every CDR3 protein and omits DNA. Recorded for this sample: some 41,000 distinct CDR3 sequences. Sample: naive CXCR3- CD8+ T cells from blood. These receptors originate from a human donor in good health. Some clones in this sample may be carry-over from other donors' samples. Both conserved end residues are part of each CDR3. Each record gives: clone size, J gene, V gene, CDR3 protein. Size is omitted from some rows. Given values are once, few, many or a class for expanded clones.

>-|TRBJ2-1|TRBV29-1
CSVEGGGDSYNEQFF
>-|TRBJ1-4|TRBV7-9
CASSASGQDLFF
>-|TRBJ1-1|TRBV7-2
CASSLYFDRGEAFF
>-|TRBJ2-2|TRBV5-1
CASSLGDRGTGELFF
>-|TRBJ2-7|TRBV5-1
CASSPRGDYEQYF
>-|TRBJ2-7|TRBV5-1
CASSLDLSYEQYF
>-|TRBJ2-2|TRBV9
CASSYTNTGELFF
>-|TRBJ2-7|TRBV11-2
CASSSTYEQYF
>-|TRBJ2-7|TRBV7-8
CASSLSPFYEQYF
>-|TRBJ1-2|TRBV29-1
CSVEASFNGYTF
>-|TRBJ2-7|TRBV2
CASTGPYEQYF
>-|TRBJ1-1|TRBV2
CANPSGPGRTEAFF
>-|TRBJ1-1|TRBV29-1
CSVKDRDEAFF
>-|TRBJ2-1|TRBV29-1
CSVEGGVKKQFF
>-|TRBJ2-7|TRBV7-2
CASRGGHYEQYF
>-|TRBJ2-7|TRBV29-1
CSVEGTGVEQYF
>-|TRBJ1-2|TRBV7-9
CASSEGQGTYGYTF
>-|TRBJ1-2|TRBV7-8
CASSLTRKFYGYTF
>-|TRBJ2-1|TRBV5-5
CASSYTSGGHNEQFF
>medium-sized|TRBJ1-5|TRBV4-3
CASSPGTGNQPQHF
>-|TRBJ1-1|TRBV6-2/TRBV6-3
CASSYRQGDTEAFF
>-|TRBJ1-4|TRBV29-1
CSVTGPLSEKLFF
>-|TRBJ1-1|TRBV12-3/TRBV12-4
CASSTGYTEAFF
>-|TRBJ1-5|TRBV19
CASISAPVSPYSNQPQHF
>-|TRBJ2-7|TRBV7-9
CASSLAVSWGDEQYF
>-|TRBJ2-7|TRBV7-2
CASSLDGTAAYEQYF
>-|TRBJ2-2|TRBV5-1
CASSRTGGSTGELFF
>-|TRBJ1-1|TRBV6-4
CASTDFTGDRGRDTEAFF
>-|TRBJ2-3|TRBV28
CASSAHITDTQYF
>-|TRBJ2-7|TRBV20-1
CSASLAGGPVEQYF
>-|TRBJ2-3|TRBV15
CATSSPGAWTDTQYF
>-|TRBJ2-7|TRBV20-1
CSAAAGVRSEQYF
>-|TRBJ2-1|TRBV7-9
CASSAGQGSVEQFF
>-|TRBJ2-1|TRBV29-1
CSVEGETYYNEQFF
>-|TRBJ2-3|TRBV12-3/TRBV12-4
CASSFQGRADTQYF
>-|TRBJ2-7|TRBV15
CATSREPLSYEQYF
>-|TRBJ2-7|TRBV7-9
CASSPQVSGGPYEQYF
>-|TRBJ2-1|TRBV5-6
CASSFAGGPQGVEQFF
>-|TRBJ2-1|TRBV20-1
CSASGTNNEQFF
>-|TRBJ2-5|TRBV7-9
CASSGVQETQYF
>-|TRBJ2-7|TRBV29-1
CSVGQGNSYEQYF